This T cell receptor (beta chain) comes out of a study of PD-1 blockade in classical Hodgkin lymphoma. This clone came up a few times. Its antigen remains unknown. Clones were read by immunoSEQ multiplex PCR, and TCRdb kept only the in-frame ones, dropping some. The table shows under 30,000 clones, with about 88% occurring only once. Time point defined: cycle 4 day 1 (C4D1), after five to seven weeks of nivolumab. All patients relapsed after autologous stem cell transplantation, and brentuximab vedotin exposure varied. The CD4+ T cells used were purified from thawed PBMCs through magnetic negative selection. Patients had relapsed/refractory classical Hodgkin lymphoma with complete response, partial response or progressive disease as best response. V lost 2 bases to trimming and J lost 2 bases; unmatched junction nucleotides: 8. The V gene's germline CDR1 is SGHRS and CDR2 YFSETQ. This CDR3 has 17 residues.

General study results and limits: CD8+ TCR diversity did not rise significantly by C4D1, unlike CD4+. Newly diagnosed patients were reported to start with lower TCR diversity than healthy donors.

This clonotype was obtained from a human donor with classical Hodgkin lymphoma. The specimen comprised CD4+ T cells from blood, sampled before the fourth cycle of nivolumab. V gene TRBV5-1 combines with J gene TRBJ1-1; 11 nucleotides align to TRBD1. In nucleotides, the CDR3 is TGCGCCAGCAGCTTCGGACAGGGGGCGCTGGGCAACACTGAAGCTTTCTTT. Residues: CASSFGQGALGNTEAFF. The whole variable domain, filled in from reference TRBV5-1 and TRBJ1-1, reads KAGVTQTPRYLIKTRGQQVTLSCSPISGHRSVSWYQQTPGQGLQFLFEYFSETQRNKGNFPGRFSGRQFSNSRSEMNVSTLELGDSALYLCASSFGQGALGNTEAFFGQGTRLTVV.